Listed below are T cell receptor beta chains from one sample, sequenced in a study of T cell repertoires in cytomegalovirus infection. TCRdb redid the calling of the reads with MiXCR, one entry per CDR3 protein. The sample shows approximately 750,000 distinct CDR3 sequences, about a third of them seen only once. What was sequenced was PBMCs. Every receptor here comes from a human donor in good health (CMV status not recorded). Some clones in this sample may be carry-over from other donors' samples. Both conserved end residues are part of each CDR3. D genes are given only for firm matches. Only some rows state a clone size, as once, few, many or a class for expanded clones.

TRBV6-6	-	-	TRBJ2-2	CASSDRHGTGELFF	TGTGCCAGCAGTGACCGACACGGCACCGGGGAGCTGTTTTTT
TRBV6-4	-	TRBD2	TRBJ2-1	CASSDSGSGSSYNEQFF	TGTGCCAGCAGTGACTCGGGTAGCGGGAGCTCCTACAATGAGCAGTTCTTC
TRBV27	-	TRBD1	TRBJ2-5	CASRNLPGQGPKKETQYF	TGTGCCAGCAGAAACTTGCCGGGACAGGGTCCTAAAAAAGAGACCCAGTACTTC
TRBV7-8	-	TRBD1	TRBJ2-7	CASIFFDRAFEQYF	TGTGCCAGCATCTTTTTTGACAGGGCTTTCGAGCAGTACTTC
TRBV7-9	many	-	TRBJ2-2	CASSLAQGNTGELFF	TGTGCCAGCAGCTTAGCACAGGGAAACACCGGGGAGCTGTTTTTT
TRBV28	-	TRBD1	TRBJ1-1	CASSPPGQGVSEAFF	TGTGCCAGCAGTCCCCCGGGACAGGGTGTATCTGAAGCTTTCTTT
TRBV7-6	many	TRBD1	TRBJ2-5	CASSPRQGRTETQYF	TGTGCCAGCAGCCCTCGACAGGGCAGGACTGAGACCCAGTACTTC
TRBV7-3	-	-	TRBJ2-3	CASSRNEADTQYF	TGTGCCAGCAGCCGCAATGAGGCAGATACGCAGTATTTT
TRBV6-1	-	-	TRBJ2-7	CASREHQSYEQYF	TGTGCCAGCAGGGAACACCAGTCCTACGAGCAGTACTTC
TRBV7-3	few	TRBD1	TRBJ2-5	CASSSRGTGQETQYF	TGTGCCAGCAGCTCGAGAGGGACAGGGCAAGAGACCCAGTACTTC
TRBV5-1	-	TRBD1	TRBJ2-7	CASSLGQGADEQYF	TGCGCCAGCAGCTTGGGACAGGGGGCGGACGAGCAGTACTTC
TRBV5-1	-	-	TRBJ1-5	CASSSDGTSNQPQHF	TGCGCCAGCAGCTCGGACGGGACGAGCAATCAGCCCCAGCATTTT
TRBV29-1	few	-	TRBJ1-1	CSLEGGRNTEAFF	TGCAGCCTCGAGGGGGGGAGGAACACTGAAGCTTTCTTT
TRBV11-2	-	TRBD2	TRBJ2-7	CASSPRTSGGGNEQYF	TGTGCCAGCAGCCCGCGGACTAGCGGGGGCGGAAACGAGCAGTACTTC
TRBV11-2	-	-	TRBJ1-4	CASSATTGYNEKLFF	TGTGCCAGCAGCGCGACGACAGGCTATAATGAAAAACTGTTTTTT
TRBV5-1	-	-	TRBJ1-1	CASSLGRKISTEAFF	TGCGCCAGCAGCTTGGGCAGGAAAATATCCACTGAAGCTTTCTTT
TRBV28	-	TRBD2	TRBJ2-2	CASKPRTSGSGNTGELFF	TGTGCCAGCAAACCCAGGACTAGCGGGAGCGGGAACACCGGGGAGCTGTTTTTT